This T cell receptor beta chain was captured by sequencing in a study of regulatory T cells in long-lasting Graves disease. Libraries of TCR beta came from iRepertoire HTBI primers plus Arm-PCR of CDR3 regions. TCRdb itself ran the multiplex PCR reads through MiXCR, one entry per CDR3 protein. The top ten hold approximately 25% of the sample, which has 450,000 to 650,000 distinct CDR3 sequences, about 15% seen once. Many counts were recorded for this clonotype. Regarding time point: newly diagnosed GD, antithyroid drugs for less than 3 months. From RNA extracted from PBMCs, the TCR library was made. The ends lost 4 bases at V and 5 bases at J; junction bases unmatched: 12. Germline assignment: CDR1 MNHNS and CDR2 SASEGT. The length of the CDR3 is 17 residues. The same sample was also used in a study of T cells in Graves' hyperthyroidism and ophthalmopathy. In that study: When ophthalmopathy did not progress within 18 months, Graves' hyperthyroidism was considered stable.

This chain uses TRBV6-1 with TRBJ2-5; 11 positions agree with TRBD2. The sequence derives from a woman aged 40-65 years with Graves disease. The material sequenced was peripheral blood mononuclear cells (PBMCs), taken at new diagnosis, from a patient treated with antithyroid drugs. Here the CDR3 DNA reads TGTGCCAGCAGTGGGGGGGGACTAGCGGCGACCTGGGAGACCCAGTACTTC. This gives the protein CASSGGGLAATWETQYF.